This T cell receptor beta chain comes out of a study of naive and memory T cell subsets. Amplification of ligated cDNA took four PCR rounds with SP2 and nested alpha and beta constant primers. Reverse transcription of blood and skin TCR RNA was primed at alpha and beta constant regions. TCRdb re-analysed the 5' RACE reads in MiXCR, keeping a single row per CDR3 protein. This sample has more than 50,000 distinct CDR3 sequences, with approximately 8% found just once. An oligonucleotide containing a UMI was ligated to the 3' end of TCR cDNA. Adult healthy volunteers gave 2.5 ml peripheral blood for whole-blood RNA. This CDR3 has 14 residues. Germline CDR1 and CDR2: DFQATT and SNEGSKA (reference sequence). J gave up 4 bases and V 5 bases, and 4 bases lay outside the gene matches. Study-wide points: The RNA method is potentially sensitive to activation and differentiation changes.

In its sample, this clonotype was seen many times. Its target is unknown. The chain combines TRBV20-1 with TRBJ1-6; 8 nucleotides agree with TRBD1. The receptor was derived from a female donor in good health. CDR3 residues: CSASDRAYNSPLHF. CDR3 nucleotides: TGCAGTGCTTCGGACAGGGCTTATAATTCACCCCTCCACTTT.